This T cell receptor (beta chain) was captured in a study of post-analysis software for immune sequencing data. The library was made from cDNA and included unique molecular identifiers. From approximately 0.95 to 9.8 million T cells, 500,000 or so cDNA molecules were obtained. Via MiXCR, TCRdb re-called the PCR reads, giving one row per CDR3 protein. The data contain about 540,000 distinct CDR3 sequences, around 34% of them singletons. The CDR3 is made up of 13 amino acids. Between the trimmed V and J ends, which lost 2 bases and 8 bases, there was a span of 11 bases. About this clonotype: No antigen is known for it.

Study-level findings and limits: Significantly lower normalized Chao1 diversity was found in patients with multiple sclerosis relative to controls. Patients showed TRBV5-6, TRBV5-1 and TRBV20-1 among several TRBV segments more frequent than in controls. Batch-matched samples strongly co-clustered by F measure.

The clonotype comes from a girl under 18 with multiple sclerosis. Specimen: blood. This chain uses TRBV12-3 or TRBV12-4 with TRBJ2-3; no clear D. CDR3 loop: CASSLRVPATQYF. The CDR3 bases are TGTGCCAGCAGTTTAAGGGTGCCAGCTACGCAGTATTTT.